The 7 T cell receptor beta chains listed next were all sequenced from one sample in a study of blood T cells in healthy people across ages. A J-beta primer mix and a sample-barcoded 5' primer were used in a second PCR of roughly 7 to 12 cycles. TCRdb recomputed calls from the 5' RACE reads with MiXCR, one row per CDR3 protein. The sample carries 850,000 to 1,300,000 distinct CDR3 sequences, roughly 45% recorded once. Sequences were obtained from blood. The receptors derive from a woman aged 55 to 70 in good health.

The rearrangement links TRBV9 to TRBJ2-7, with unresolved D. The V gene's germline CDR1 is SGDLS and CDR2 YYNGEE. Trimming took 0 bases from V and 7 from J, leaving 11 bases between them. This CDR3 has 13 amino acids. CDR3 sequence: CASSVDPSFEQYF. CDR3 DNA: TGTGCCAGCAGCGTAGATCCTAGTTTTGAGCAGTACTTC.

J is TRBJ2-3 and V is TRBV28; 8 nucleotides align to TRBD2. Trimming removed 5 bases from V and 5 bases from J; junction bases left unmatched: 9. CDR1 and CDR2 (germline): MDHEN, SYDVKM. The CDR3 covers 15 residues. The DNA for the CDR3 is TGTGCCAGCAGTCTCGAACTAGCGGTTCGAGATACGCAGTATTTT. Translating gives CASSLELAVRDTQYF. The complete variable domain, with remaining parts taken from reference TRBV28 and TRBJ2-3, reads DVKVTQSSRYLVKRTGEKVFLECVQDMDHENMFWYRQDPGLGLRLIYFSYDVKMKEKGDIPEGYSVSREKKERFSLILESASTNQTSMYLCASSLELAVRDTQYFGPGTRLTVL.

The chain carries TRBV5-6 and TRBJ2-3; perhaps TRBD1 as D (5 bases). Germline assignment: CDR1 SGHDT and CDR2 YYEEEE. The CDR3 has 15 residues. V lost 1 base, J lost 2 bases, and 11 bases lay in between. The CDR3 DNA reads TGTGCCAGCAGCTTGCCAGGGTCATACACAGATACGCAGTATTTT. This encodes CASSLPGSYTDTQYF.

This clonotype came up a few times. V is TRBV20-1 and J is TRBJ2-1; D gene ambiguous. This CDR3 comprises 10 residues. CDR1 is DFQATT, CDR2 SNEGSKA, per germline (reference sequence). Trimming removed 5 bases from V and 7 bases from J, with 6 bases in between. Here the CDR3 DNA reads TGCAGTGCTCAGCAAAATGAGCAGTTCTTC. Its protein product is CSAQQNEQFF.

The chain links TRBV5-1 to TRBJ2-7; TRBD2 is a possible D gene (6 bases). Germline values: CDR1 SGHRS, CDR2 YFSETQ. The CDR3 is made up of 16 amino acids. Trimming removed 2 bases from V and 7 bases from J, with 22 bases in between. CDR3 DNA sequence: TGCGCCAGCAGCTTTACGGAGTTAGCGGCCCACAATGAGCAGTACTTC. It translates to CASSFTELAAHNEQYF. The complete variable domain, with remaining parts taken from reference TRBV5-1 and TRBJ2-7, reads KAGVTQTPRYLIKTRGQQVTLSCSPISGHRSVSWYQQTPGQGLQFLFEYFSETQRNKGNFPGRFSGRQFSNSRSEMNVSTLELGDSALYLCASSFTELAAHNEQYFGPGTRLTVT.

CDR3 in DNA: TGTGCCAGCAGCAAGGTAGTAGAAACAGATAGCAATCAGCCCCAGCATTTT. Translating gives CASSKVVETDSNQPQHF. The chain couples TRBV21-1 to TRBJ1-5. TRBV21-1 is listed as a pseudogene. The CDR3 length is 17 residues.

For the CDR3, the DNA is TGCGCCAGCAGCTGGGGGCTAGGTGAGCAGTTCTTC. Translating it yields CASSWGLGEQFF. The chain couples TRBV5-1 to TRBJ2-1; possibly TRBD1 for D (6 bases). Trimming shortened V by 3 bases and J by 9 bases, and 10 bases separated the two germline ends. From germline, CDR1 is SGHRS and CDR2 YFSETQ. The CDR3 sequence is 12 residues long.